This entry lists 32 T cell receptor beta chains sequenced from one sample in a study of T cell responses to AZD1222 COVID-19 vaccine. Libraries were prepared by immunoSEQ multiplex PCR; TCRdb keeps only in-frame clonotypes and omits some of them. Altogether 150,000 to 200,000 clones are present, about 94% being singletons, with the ten largest covering 7% to 9.5%. The sequenced sample was peripheral blood, obtained on day 0 of AZD1222 vaccination. The origin of the receptors is an adult in good health.

The V gene is TRBV27, the J gene TRBJ1-1, with TRBD1 matching over 8 bases. Germline assignment: CDR1 MNHEY and CDR2 SMNVEV (reference sequence). The CDR3 loop spans 13 amino acids. V was pared by 2 bases and J by 7 bases, with 3 bases of the junction left unmatched. The CDR3 DNA is TGTGCCAGCAGTTTAGGGACAGGCCTTGAAGCTTTCTTT. Translated, it gives CASSLGTGLEAFF.

This clone was counted once. This chain connects TRBV3-1 (or the pseudogene TRBV3-2) to TRBJ2-5; 8 bases fit TRBD1. Germline-derived CDR1 and CDR2 are LGHDT and YNNKEL (reference sequence). V gave up 10 bases and J gave up 4 bases; unmatched junction bases: 8. There are 13 residues in the CDR3. This CDR3 is CATSQGARETQYF. The CDR3 region has the DNA TGTGCCACTTCCCAGGGGGCCCGAGAGACCCAGTACTTC.

The chain uses TRBV15 and TRBJ2-2; D not resolved. CDR1 and CDR2 (germline): LNHNV, YYDKDF (reference sequence). The length of the CDR3 is 14 residues. V lost 8 bases, J lost 0 bases, and 10 bases lay in between. CDR3: CATAGLANTGELFF. The CDR3 DNA reads TGTGCCACCGCTGGGCTCGCGAACACCGGGGAGCTGTTTTTT. Combining the CDR3 with reference TRBV15 and TRBJ2-2 gives the whole variable domain DAMVIQNPRYQVTQFGKPVTLSCSQTLNHNVMYWYQQKSSQAPKLLFHYYDKDFNNEADTPDNFQSRRPNTSFCFLDIRSPGLGDTAMYLCATAGLANTGELFFGEGSRLTVL.

This chain uses TRBV6-5 with TRBJ1-5; tentative D call: TRBD1 (5 bases). Germline CDR1 MNHEY, CDR2 SVGAGI. CDR3 length: 13 amino acids. Trimming took 7 bases from V and 3 from J, leaving 10 bases between them. The CDR3 DNA sequence: TGTGCCAGCAAAAGCAGGGACAATCAGCCCCAGCATTTT. As protein: CASKSRDNQPQHF.

V usage is TRBV4-1 and J usage is TRBJ2-1; 8 bases are a match to TRBD2. The CDR3 is 15 amino acids. The J segment lost 6 bases and the V segment lost 5 bases, leaving 9 bases of the junction unmatched. Per the germline V gene, CDR1 is MGHRA and CDR2 is YSYEKL. CDR3 protein: CASSFAGAGGNEQFF. DNA for the CDR3: TGCGCCAGCAGCTTTGCTGGGGCGGGAGGCAATGAGCAGTTCTTC.

CDR3 region: CAWSASWGGNSNQPQHF. The CDR3 coding sequence is TGTGCCTGGAGTGCCTCTTGGGGAGGGAATAGCAATCAGCCCCAGCATTTT. This chain joins TRBV30 and TRBJ1-5; D gene ambiguous. CDR1 and CDR2 (germline): GTSNPN, SVGIG (reference sequence). The ends were cut back, 1 base at V and 0 bases at J, with 16 bases in the middle. The CDR3 is 17 amino acids.

The chain joins TRBV2 to TRBJ2-7; 10 bases match TRBD2. J lost 6 bases, V lost 7 bases, and 6 bases had no gene match. This CDR3 region has 13 residues. Germline values: CDR1 SNHLY, CDR2 FYNNEI. In nucleotides, the CDR3 is TGTGCCAGCACGAGCGGGAGGGCCCGCGAGCAGTACTTC. Protein sequence: CASTSGRAREQYF.

J is TRBJ2-7 and V is TRBV7-3, with 7 bases aligning to TRBD1. The ends lost 7 bases at V and 2 bases at J; junction bases unmatched: 14. CDR1 and CDR2 from the germline V gene are SGHTA and FQGTGA. CDR3 size: 16 residues. CDR3 nucleotides: TGTGCCAGCACCCGGATCCACAGGGGTCGGACCTACGAGCAGTACTTC. Amino acids: CASTRIHRGRTYEQYF. Complete variable domain (other parts from reference TRBV7-3 and TRBJ2-7): GAGVSQTPSNKVTEKGKYVELRCDPISGHTALYWYRQSLGQGPEFLIYFQGTGAADDSGLPNDRFFAVRPEGSVSTLKIQRTERGDSAVYLCASTRIHRGRTYEQYFGPGTRLTVT.

Points on this clone: Mismatch with germline at one junction end may stem from a read error. The chain uses TRBV7-7 and TRBJ2-3; D is possibly TRBD1 or TRBD2 (5 bases each). Germline CDR1 SSHAT, CDR2 FNYEAQ (reference sequence). This CDR3 is built from 17 residues. The CDR3 DNA is TGTGCTAGCAGCTTAGCTCCGGGACCGGCGTTTCTAGATACGCAGTATTTT. It is translated as CASSLAPGPAFLDTQYF.

The chain employs TRBV20-1 and TRBJ2-2; no clear D gene. The CDR3 is made up of 13 amino acids. V lost 3 bases and J lost 4, with 9 bases in between. Germline lookup yields CDR1 DFQATT and CDR2 SNEGSKA (reference sequence). CDR3 nucleotides: TGCAGTGCTAGTGAGGTGGGCACCGGGGAGCTGTTTTTT. Residues: CSASEVGTGELFF.

The DNA for the CDR3 is TGCGCCAGCAGCAATGACGGTAGCTCCTACAATGAGCAGTTCTTC. Residues: CASSNDGSSYNEQFF. The J gene is TRBJ2-1, the V gene TRBV5-1; D unresolved. V gave up 4 bases and J gave up 0 bases, with 11 bases separating them. This CDR3 is 15 amino acids long. The germline V gene has CDR1 SGHRS and CDR2 YFSETQ. Full variable domain (remainder filled in from reference TRBV5-1 and TRBJ2-1): KAGVTQTPRYLIKTRGQQVTLSCSPISGHRSVSWYQQTPGQGLQFLFEYFSETQRNKGNFPGRFSGRQFSNSRSEMNVSTLELGDSALYLCASSNDGSSYNEQFFGPGTRLTVL.

The genes are TRBV2 and TRBJ2-7, with D perhaps given as TRBD1 or TRBD2 (5 bases each). Trimming cost V 7 bases and J 9 bases, with 25 bases left between them. The CDR3 loop spans 15 amino acids. CDR1 is SNHLY, CDR2 FYNNEI, per germline. In DNA form, the CDR3 reads TGTGCCAGCACCCCCGTTGGGACCCCAGCTACAGGGCAGTACTTC. Encoded protein: CASTPVGTPATGQYF.

For the CDR3, the DNA is TGTGCCAGCAGCGTAGCAGACGGCTCCTACAATGAGCAGTTCTTC. Translating gives CASSVADGSYNEQFF. The chain has TRBV9 and TRBJ2-1, with no clear D. Germline lookup yields CDR1 SGDLS and CDR2 YYNGEE. Trimming removed 0 bases from V and 0 bases from J, with 7 bases in between. CDR3 size: 15 residues.

This clone was detected a few times. The chain uses TRBV5-4 and TRBJ2-1; no firm D call. Germline V gene sequence: CDR1 SGHNT, CDR2 YYREEE (reference sequence). V was cut by 2 bases and J by 9 bases, with 6 bases left in between. This CDR3 contains 11 residues. CDR3 in amino acids: CASSFYTEQFF. CDR3 bases: TGTGCCAGCAGCTTCTATACTGAGCAGTTCTTC.

This chain connects TRBV10-3 to TRBJ2-3; perhaps D is TRBD1 or TRBD2 (5 bases each). The CDR3 runs 10 residues. The V gene lost 8 bases and the J gene lost 5 bases, with 5 bases spanning the gap. CDR1 and CDR2 (germline): ENHRY, SYGVKD. CDR3 in amino acids: CAIGGDTQYF. For the CDR3, the DNA is TGTGCCATCGGGGGAGATACGCAGTATTTT.

The chain recombines TRBV11-3 with TRBJ2-1, with 10 bases aligning to TRBD2. The CDR3 is 17 amino acids. V lost 5 bases and J lost 5; bases outside the gene matches: 12. CDR1 SGHNT and CDR2 YENEEA come from the germline V gene. This CDR3 is CASSPHLASGGNNEQFF. The CDR3 nucleotides read TGTGCCAGCAGCCCCCATCTTGCTAGCGGGGGAAACAATGAGCAGTTCTTC.

CDR3 amino acids: CASSPWGGTDYGYTF. Here the CDR3 DNA reads TGCGCCAGCAGCCCCTGGGGAGGGACGGACTATGGCTACACCTTC. The chain combines TRBV5-1 with TRBJ1-2, with D possibly matching TRBD1 (5 bases). Germline V lookup: CDR1 SGHRS, CDR2 YFSETQ. V dropped 4 bases and J dropped 3 bases, with 16 bases sitting between them. The CDR3 runs to 15 residues.

The CDR3 protein is CASNRLANTGELFF. CDR3 nucleotides: TGCGCCAGCAACCGGCTAGCGAACACCGGGGAGCTGTTTTTT. This chain connects TRBV5-1 to TRBJ2-2; no clear D. Germline V gene sequence: CDR1 SGHRS, CDR2 YFSETQ. The V gene lost 6 bases and the J gene lost 0 bases, with 9 bases spanning the gap. The CDR3 covers 14 residues.

This clone was found once. The chain carries TRBV29-1 and TRBJ2-3, with D hard to call. CDR3 size: 13 residues. CDR1 is SQVTM, CDR2 ANQGSEA, per germline. Deletions cut 0 bases from V and 1 base from J, with 5 bases between. For the CDR3, the DNA is TGCAGCGTTGAAGACATACGCACAGATACGCAGTATTTT. Protein: CSVEDIRTDTQYF.

The CDR3 DNA is TGCAGCGTTGAAACTAGCGCGGAGGGAGAGCAGTACTTC. Protein: CSVETSAEGEQYF. This chain uses TRBV29-1 with TRBJ2-7; 7 nucleotides match TRBD2. The V and J ends lost 2 bases and 7 bases, in that order; junction bases with no gene match: 8. CDR3 size: 13 residues. Germline CDR1 SQVTM, CDR2 ANQGSEA.

The V and J genes are TRBV24-1 and TRBJ1-2; possible D gene TRBD1, 6 bases. V gave up 7 bases and J gave up 3 bases, with 11 bases separating them. CDR3 length: 13 residues. Germline V gene lookup returns CDR1 KGHDR and CDR2 SFDVKD. The CDR3 DNA reads as TGTGCCACCAGCGTCGGGACATACTATGGCTACACCTTC. It translates to CATSVGTYYGYTF.

The chain recombines TRBV5-6 with TRBJ2-5, with TRBD1 identical over 9 bases. With 3 bases clipped from V and 3 bases from J, the junction kept 3 bases outside the gene matches. Germline V gives CDR1 SGHDT, CDR2 YYEEEE. The CDR3 extends over 14 amino acids. The CDR3 DNA reads as TGTGCCAGCAGCTACGGACAGGGGAAAGAGACCCAGTACTTC. Amino acids: CASSYGQGKETQYF. Looking up the rest from reference TRBV5-6 and TRBJ2-5 gives the full variable domain: DAGVTQSPTHLIKTRGQQVTLRCSPKSGHDTVSWYQQALGQGPQFIFQYYEEEERQRGNFPDRFSGHQFPNYSSELNVNALLLGDSALYLCASSYGQGKETQYFGPGTRLLVL.

The V call is TRBV21-1, the J call TRBJ1-2; TRBD1 reflects the table's D call only, with no check against the DNA. TRBV21-1 is a pseudogene segment. The CDR3 totals 10 residues. CDR3 coding DNA: TGTGCCAGCAGCCAGTATGGCTACACCTTC. It is translated as CASSQYGYTF.

This rearrangement joins TRBV2 to TRBJ1-2; D is ambiguous. This CDR3 region has 17 residues. CDR1 is SNHLY, CDR2 FYNNEI, per germline. V lost 0 bases, J lost 2 bases, and 16 bases lay in between. The CDR3 DNA reads TGTGCCAGCAGTGAAGCGAGGAATATGGGCGCGAACTATGGCTACACCTTC. As protein: CASSEARNMGANYGYTF.

The rearrangement joins TRBV9 to TRBJ2-3, with a possible D match to TRBD1 (6 bases). Trimming left V 0 bases short and J 4 bases short, with 12 bases between. Germline CDR1 is SGDLS and CDR2 is YYNGEE. This CDR3 is 15 amino acids long. CDR3 nucleotide sequence: TGTGCCAGCAGCGTAGATCTCAGGGGTCCAGATACGCAGTATTTT. This translates into CASSVDLRGPDTQYF.

The V call is TRBV19, the J call TRBJ2-3; 9 nucleotides align to TRBD1. Germline V lookup: CDR1 LNHDA, CDR2 SQIVND (reference sequence). Germline trimming cut 4 bases from V and 2 bases from J; bases unmatched to any gene: 4. The length of the CDR3 is 15 residues. The CDR3 DNA reads as TGTGCCAGTAGTAACGGACAGGGGATCACAGATACGCAGTATTTT. This sequence encodes CASSNGQGITDTQYF. The variable domain in full, with the rest retrieved from reference TRBV19 and TRBJ2-3, is DGGITQSPKYLFRKEGQNVTLSCEQNLNHDAMYWYRQDPGQGLRLIYYSQIVNDFQKGDIAEGYSVSREKKESFPLTVTSAQKNPTAFYLCASSNGQGITDTQYFGPGTRLTVL.

The chain combines TRBV6-2 or TRBV6-3 with TRBJ2-7, with 7 bases aligning to TRBD2. The CDR3 sequence is 14 residues long. The junction had 3 bases not matched to a gene; V was cut back by 2 bases and J by 2 bases. CDR1 MNHEY and CDR2 SVGEGT come from the germline V gene. This CDR3 is CASSYGTTTYEQYF. DNA of the CDR3: TGTGCCAGCAGTTACGGGACTACCACCTACGAGCAGTACTTC.

This rearrangement joins TRBV5-5 to TRBJ1-3; D call uncertain. The germline V and J ends were trimmed by 7 bases and 1 base, with 12 bases remaining between them. The CDR3 runs to 14 residues. Germline V CDR1 and CDR2: SGHKS, YYEKEE (reference sequence). The CDR3 spells CASSIGGSGNTIYF. CDR3 coding DNA: TGTGCCAGCTCCATTGGCGGGTCTGGAAACACCATATATTTT. The whole variable domain, filled in from reference TRBV5-5 and TRBJ1-3, reads DAGVTQSPTHLIKTRGQQVTLRCSPISGHKSVSWYQQVLGQGPQFIFQYYEKEERGRGNFPDRFSARQFPNYSSELNVNALLLGDSALYLCASSIGGSGNTIYFGEGSWLTVV.

The chain carries TRBV2 and TRBJ2-6, with 8 bases identical to TRBD1. CDR3 length: 15 residues. The V and J ends lost 6 bases and 0 bases, in that order; junction bases with no gene match: 1. Germline V gene lookup returns CDR1 SNHLY and CDR2 FYNNEI. The CDR3 here is CASSTGGSGANVLTF. The DNA of the CDR3 is TGTGCCAGCAGCACAGGGGGCTCTGGGGCCAACGTCCTGACTTTC.

The chain is built from TRBV19 and TRBJ2-1; the match to TRBD2 covers 10 bases. CDR1 and CDR2 (germline): LNHDA, SQIVND (reference sequence). The CDR3 runs to 15 residues. J lost 5 bases, V lost 3 bases, and 4 bases had no gene match. CDR3 loop: CASSITSGTNNEQFF. The DNA for the CDR3 is TGTGCCAGTAGTATCACTAGCGGGACAAACAATGAGCAGTTCTTC.

This clone was recorded once. The rearrangement links TRBV7-9 to TRBJ2-1; tentatively, D is TRBD2 (6 bases). The CDR3 consists of 13 residues. Trimming removed 3 bases at V and 6 bases at J, with 9 bases between. Looked up from germline, CDR1 is SEHNR and CDR2 is FQNEAQ (reference sequence). The CDR3 loop reads CASSFGGVNEQFF. CDR3 coding DNA: TGTGCCAGCAGCTTCGGAGGGGTCAATGAGCAGTTCTTC.

This chain joins TRBV19 and TRBJ2-5; 7 bases are a match to TRBD1. The CDR3 has 13 residues. Germline lookup yields CDR1 LNHDA and CDR2 SQIVND (reference sequence). The J segment lost 5 bases and the V segment lost 3 bases, leaving 3 bases of the junction unmatched. CDR3 in DNA: TGTGCCAGTAGTATGGGACAGTCGGAGACCCAGTACTTC. Its translation: CASSMGQSETQYF.